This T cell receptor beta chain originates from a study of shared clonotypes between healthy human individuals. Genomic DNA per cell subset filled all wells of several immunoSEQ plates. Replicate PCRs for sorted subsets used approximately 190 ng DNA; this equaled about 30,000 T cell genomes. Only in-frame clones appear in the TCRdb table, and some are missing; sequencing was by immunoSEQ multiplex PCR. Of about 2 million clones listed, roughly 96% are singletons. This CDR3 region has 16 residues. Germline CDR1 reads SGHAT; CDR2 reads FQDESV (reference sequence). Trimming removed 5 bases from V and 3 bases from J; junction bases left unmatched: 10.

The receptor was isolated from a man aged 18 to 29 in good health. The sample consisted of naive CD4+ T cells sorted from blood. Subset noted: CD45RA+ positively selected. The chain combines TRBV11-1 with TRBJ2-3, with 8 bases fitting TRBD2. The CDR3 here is CASSREGVPMTDTQYF. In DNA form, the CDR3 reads TGTGCCAGCAGCCGGGAGGGTGTGCCGATGACAGATACGCAGTATTTT.